This entry is about one T cell receptor (beta chain). Its specificity is not known. The germline V gene has CDR1 MNHEY and CDR2 SVGAGI. The CDR3 has 13 amino acids. V lost 7 bases to trimming and J lost 5 bases, with 14 bases between them. The PCR made use of 60 Vbeta and 13 Jbeta primers. Some clones are missing from TCRdb's copy, which holds only in-frame ones; the method was immunoSEQ multiplex PCR. Here the sample spans over 150,000 clones, around four fifths being singletons. The entry originates in a study of cytomegalovirus exposure and HLA in healthy donors. Whole-study findings and limits: Most TCRs appeared rarely, but some public TCRs recurred in many donors. A later analysis found that most CMV-associated TCR beta chains appeared HLA-restricted. HLA alleles showed associations with 15,000 to 20,000 TCR beta sequences in a later analysis, at a 0.05 false discovery rate. Prior analysis indicated that the majority of TCR beta V segments exhibited productivity approximately 87% or approximately 30% of the time.

The rearrangement joins TRBV6-5 to TRBJ2-5; D gene unclear. This clonotype was obtained from a woman in her twenties or thirties in good health and CMV-seropositive. Specimen: PBMCs. The CDR3 region has the DNA TGTGCCAGCACCCCTCCCGGTTGGGAGACCCAGTACTTC. Protein sequence: CASTPPGWETQYF.